Listed here is a single T cell receptor beta chain. This clone appeared a single time. Its antigen is still unknown. It has no much larger one-base neighbor in the sample; base qualities were not kept. This record comes from a study of blood T cell repertoires in COVID-19 (dated by TCRdb to 2020 to 2022). At the level of the whole study: Samples from collaborators originated in the United States, Italy and Spain and spanned both the acute and convalescent phases of COVID-19. The prospective study material was composed of cDNA or gDNA derived from T cells, B-cell-depleted T cells, or PBMCs. Subjects who had been exposed to COVID-19, were actively infected with it, or had recovered from it provided the deeply sampled blood TCRbeta repertoires that made up the dataset. Samples came from the ongoing ImmuneRACE study (first 160 participants) plus 1,254 subjects from 6 global collaborators. The repertoires were released in a freely available public database intended as a resource for research on the immune response to SARS-CoV-2. Where HLA class I and class II types were available, the types were taken from metadata supplied by the sample provider, not from assay-based typing. A de-identified subject ID, COVID-19 status, age in years and sex were almost always included in the sample metadata. The research as a whole found: The quantity of clinical and demographic metadata differed by source and by participant and was supplied without curation.

The collaborating institutions used their own protocols to collect whole blood in K2EDTA tubes. For TCRbeta analysis, collaborator samples were shipped as frozen whole blood, as isolated PBMCs, or as DNA extracted from either sample type. TCRbeta CDR3 regions were amplified from genomic DNA by means of the immunoSEQ Assay, a bias-controlled multiplex PCR. Per the authors' processing: The number of nucleated cells in each sample was estimated from the amplification of reference gene primers within the assay. To quantify the absolute abundance of each unique TCRbeta CDR3 rearrangement, sequence reads were collapsed and filtered. For each sample, productive Simpson clonality was calculated by taking the square root of Simpson's diversity index across productive rearrangements. TCRdb holds this immuneACCESS table with in-frame rearrangements only. Some clones are missing; in checked studies, unresolved V genes explain under half, and the rest has no known cause. D and trimming come from the DNA, and the V and J calls and clone size come from that table. Present in this sample are approximately 170,000 clones, around 84% of which were seen just once. Approximately 19% of the sample is held by the ten biggest clonotypes.

V and J are truncated by 1 base and 7 bases respectively, leaving an intervening sequence of 10 bases. CDR1 is given as SGHTA and CDR2 as FQGNSA, both from the germline V gene. Spanning cysteine to phenylalanine, the CDR3 consists of 13 amino acids. The entry retains the CDR3 DNA only, 39 bases that are in frame from base 1. Here the chain combines TRBV7-2 and TRBJ1-1; confidence is insufficient to name the D gene. The TCR sequence derives from a woman older than 75 with acute or convalescent COVID-19. Sequences were obtained from peripheral blood. CDR3 sequence: CASSLVGVGEAFF. The sequence in DNA is TGTGCCAGCAGCTTAGTGGGAGTTGGTGAAGCTTTCTTT.